The clone carrying this T cell receptor beta chain came up a few times. Its antigen is currently unknown. Measured with immunoSEQ multiplex PCR; TCRdb has only the in-frame clones, and not every one. Of approximately 79,000 clones in the sample, around 83% were seen once. These data come from a study of a mutant IDH1 vaccine in newly diagnosed glioma. Study details: Vaccinations were initiated 4-6 weeks following radiotherapy alone, or were given together with temozolomide cycles. The treated group averaged approximately 42 years old and was about 60% male, approximately 38% female. Points from the study as a whole: Alterations occurring in top peripheral T cell clonotypes seemed unrelated to pseudoprogression. Researchers report vaccine-induced immune responses in just under 95% of patients.

The time point is: week 23, last vaccination. Vaccinated patients received 300 ug of mutant IDH1 20-mer peptide per dose, with topical imiquimod. Germline V gene data show CDR1 as MNHEY and CDR2 as SMNVEV (reference sequence). The CDR3 consists of 17 residues. Trimming pared 2 bases from V and 4 bases from J, leaving 19 bases between. The sequence came from a woman aged 50 to 60 with glioma. The sequencing used PBMCs, collected from a glioma patient whose treatment included an IDH1 peptide vaccine. V and J are TRBV27 and TRBJ2-3, with D possibly TRBD1 on 6 matching bases. The CDR3: CASSLQQGSPRADTQYF. CDR3 DNA: TGTGCCAGCAGTTTACAGCAGGGGAGCCCTCGTGCAGATACGCAGTATTTT.